These T cell receptor beta chains were read from a single sample in a study of cytomegalovirus exposure and HLA in healthy donors. TCRdb's table, derived via immunoSEQ multiplex PCR, lists solely in-frame clones and lacks some. The sample contains about 78,000 clones, 90% to 96% of which appear only once. Material: PBMCs. The receptors were gathered from a man aged 18 to 29 in good health and CMV-seropositive. CDR3s include the opening cysteine and the closing phenylalanine or tryptophan. D genes are given only for firm matches. Size is omitted from some rows. Given values are once, few, many or a class for expanded clones.

j_call,clone_size,d_call,v_call,cdr3_aa,cdr3_nt
TRBJ1-1,NA,TRBD1,TRBV11-2,CASRGTAGYEAFF,TGTGCCAGCAGGGGGACAGCGGGCTATGAAGCTTTCTTT
TRBJ2-7,NA,NA,TRBV29-1,CSVTKGPYEQYF,TGCAGCGTTACGAAGGGGCCCTACGAGCAGTACTTC
TRBJ2-7,NA,NA,TRBV19,CASSISPGQGYEQYF,TGTGCCAGTAGTATATCGCCAGGGCAGGGCTACGAGCAGTACTTC
TRBJ2-1,NA,NA,TRBV21-1,CASSKVKGSYNEQFF,TGTGCCAGCAGCAAAGTGAAGGGGTCCTACAATGAGCAGTTCTTC
TRBJ2-2,NA,TRBD2,TRBV7-6,CASSLYAGGLNTGELFF,TGTGCCAGCAGCTTATACGCGGGAGGGCTAAACACCGGGGAGCTGTTTTTT
TRBJ2-7,NA,TRBD1,TRBV11-2,CASSFGTGYEQYF,TGTGCCAGCAGCTTTGGGACAGGGTACGAGCAGTACTTC
TRBJ1-1,NA,NA,TRBV14,CASSQGEGEKNTEAFF,TGTGCCAGCAGCCAAGGTGAGGGGGAGAAGAACACTGAAGCTTTCTTT
TRBJ1-1,NA,NA,TRBV2,CASSEPPGAFF,TGTGCCAGCAGTGAACCGCCGGGAGCTTTCTTT
TRBJ2-1,NA,TRBD2,TRBV19,CASSTSGSSYNEQFF,TGTGCCAGTAGTACTAGCGGGAGCTCCTACAATGAGCAGTTCTTC
TRBJ2-5,NA,NA,TRBV6-5,CASTQGVTQYF,TGTGCCAGCACACAGGGAGTGACCCAGTACTTC
TRBJ2-7,NA,NA,TRBV7-6,CASSVTGDYEQYF,TGTGCCAGCAGCGTTACAGGAGACTACGAGCAGTACTTC
TRBJ1-1,NA,NA,TRBV5-1,CASSLSGSRNTEAFF,TGCGCCAGCAGCTTAAGCGGGTCGAGGAACACTGAAGCTTTCTTT
TRBJ2-4,NA,NA,TRBV7-9,CASTSSRLAKNIQYF,TGTGCCAGCACCTCTTCACGGTTAGCCAAAAACATTCAGTACTTC
TRBJ2-1,NA,TRBD1,TRBV9,CASSMGQDYNEQFF,TGTGCCAGCAGCATGGGACAGGACTACAATGAGCAGTTCTTC
TRBJ2-5,NA,TRBD2,TRBV2,CASSRLAGRQETQYF,TGTGCCAGCAGCCGACTAGCGGGACGCCAAGAGACCCAGTACTTC
TRBJ1-3,NA,NA,TRBV6-5,CASSSTDSSGNTIYF,TGTGCCAGCAGTTCCACGGACAGCTCTGGAAACACCATATATTTT
TRBJ1-3,NA,NA,TRBV7-9,CASSPGTGAGNTIYF,TGTGCCAGCAGCCCAGGGACTGGGGCTGGAAACACCATATATTTT
TRBJ1-2,NA,NA,TRBV10-3,CAISPDAGGYTF,TGTGCCATCAGTCCCGACGCGGGTGGCTACACCTTC
TRBJ1-4,NA,NA,TRBV5-1,CASSRGGKEEKLFF,TGCGCCAGCAGCCGGGGGGGAAAGGAAGAAAAACTGTTTTTT
TRBJ2-7,NA,TRBD2,TRBV19,CASSMALADSYEQYF,TGTGCCAGTAGTATGGCGCTAGCGGACTCCTACGAGCAGTACTTC
TRBJ2-2,NA,NA,TRBV10-3,CAISESDWNTGELFF,TGTGCCATCAGTGAATCGGACTGGAACACCGGGGAGCTGTTTTTT
TRBJ2-5,NA,NA,TRBV7-3,CASSRTREETQYF,TGTGCCAGCAGCCGCACTAGGGAAGAGACCCAGTACTTC
TRBJ2-1,NA,NA,TRBV7-3,CASSLDRGFSEFF,TGTGCCAGCAGCTTAGATCGCGGGTTCAGTGAGTTCTTC
TRBJ2-1,NA,TRBD1,TRBV13,CASRGTGGEQFF,TGTGCCAGCAGAGGGACAGGGGGTGAGCAGTTCTTC
TRBJ1-4,NA,TRBD1,TRBV5-6,CASSPDRGREKLFF,TGTGCCAGCAGCCCGGACAGGGGAAGGGAAAAACTGTTTTTT
TRBJ2-3,NA,NA,TRBV2,CASSEMFVGTDTQYF,TGTGCCAGCAGTGAAATGTTCGTCGGCACAGATACGCAGTATTTT
TRBJ2-2,NA,NA,TRBV7-8,CASSLPAGGSVSGELFF,TGTGCCAGCAGCCTCCCGGCTGGGGGGTCCGTTTCCGGGGAGCTGTTTTTT
TRBJ1-5,NA,NA,TRBV28,CASFSGRGSNQPQHF,TGTGCCAGCTTCAGTGGTAGGGGTTCAAATCAGCCCCAGCATTTT
TRBJ2-2,NA,NA,TRBV28,CASSFWQNTGELFF,TGTGCCAGCAGTTTTTGGCAAAACACCGGGGAGCTGTTTTTT
TRBJ1-1,NA,TRBD1,TRBV7-9,CASSSDRALFGAFF,TGTGCCAGCAGTTCGGACAGGGCTCTCTTCGGGGCTTTCTTT
TRBJ2-7,NA,NA,TRBV6-1,CASSHLGQSYEQYF,TGTGCCAGCAGCCATCTGGGCCAATCCTACGAGCAGTACTTC
TRBJ2-7,medium-sized,NA,TRBV7-9,CASSLPRDTYEQYF,TGTGCCAGCAGCCTCCCCCGGGACACCTACGAGCAGTACTTC
TRBJ2-1,NA,TRBD2,TRBV9,CASRGTSGKNEQFF,TGTGCCAGCAGGGGAACTAGCGGGAAGAATGAGCAGTTCTTC
TRBJ2-4,few,TRBD2,TRBV10-3,CAISPGLAGDEAKNIQYF,TGTGCCATCAGTCCGGGACTAGCGGGAGATGAGGCCAAAAACATTCAGTACTTC
TRBJ1-1,NA,NA,TRBV9,CASSVGVELKEIPEAFF,TGTGCCAGCAGCGTAGGTGTTGAATTGAAGGAGATTCCTGAAGCTTTCTTT
TRBJ2-3,NA,TRBD2,TRBV28,CASSSPPHEAGGLPPDTQYF,TGTGCCAGCAGTTCCCCCCCGCACGAAGCGGGAGGGCTCCCCCCAGATACGCAGTATTTT
TRBJ2-5,NA,TRBD2,TRBV9,CASSPGTSGVETQYF,TGTGCCAGCAGCCCGGGGACTAGCGGGGTAGAGACCCAGTACTTC
TRBJ2-6,NA,NA,TRBV2,CASSEFGSEPQGANVLTF,TGTGCCAGCAGTGAATTCGGAAGCGAGCCGCAGGGGGCCAACGTCCTGACTTTC
TRBJ2-1,NA,TRBD2,TRBV18,CASSPVVAGNEQFF,TGTGCCAGCTCACCGGTAGTAGCGGGGAATGAGCAGTTCTTC
TRBJ1-1,once,TRBD1,TRBV10-3,CAISRTQQGTNTEAFF,TGTGCCATCAGTAGGACCCAACAGGGGACGAACACTGAAGCTTTCTTT
TRBJ2-1,NA,NA,TRBV5-4,CASSSFSGWEQFF,TGTGCCAGCAGCTCGTTTAGCGGTTGGGAGCAGTTCTTC
TRBJ2-7,NA,TRBD2,TRBV4-1,CASSQELFVAGEQYF,TGCGCCAGCAGCCAAGAATTATTTGTAGCGGGCGAGCAGTACTTC